This T cell receptor (beta chain) appears in the sequencing data of a study of blood T cell repertoires in COVID-19. TCRdb's table, derived via immunoSEQ multiplex PCR, lists solely in-frame clones and lacks some. Among about 280,000 clones listed, 86% were seen once. CDR3 length equals 15 residues. The ends were cut back, 1 base at V and 2 bases at J, with 12 bases in the middle. The germline gives CDR1 SGDLS, CDR2 YYNGEE. The sequencing sample was made of peripheral blood. The gene calls are TRBV9 and TRBJ1-1; D call uncertain. The sequence was obtained from a woman in her twenties or thirties with active or convalescent COVID-19. CDR3 bases: TGTGCCAGCAGCGTATTCGACGCAGGTAACACTGAAGCTTTCTTT. This translates into CASSVFDAGNTEAFF.